This T cell receptor beta chain was identified in a study of a mutant IDH1 vaccine in newly diagnosed glioma. Whole-study context: Patients previously underwent radiotherapy, temozolomide, or both, and most underwent both.

The time point: baseline, week 1 (first vaccination visit). The treatment here: pre-vaccination baseline after standard-of-care therapy. Donors harbored newly found WHO grade 3 or 4 IDH1-mutant, ATRX-lost astrocytomas. The assay was immunoSEQ multiplex PCR, and TCRdb's table has in-frame clones only and misses some. The sample has around 50,000 clones, 70% to 90% seen once. About this clone itself: What it recognizes is unknown.

Regarding the study as a whole: 85% to 95% of patients showed vaccine-induced immune responses across multiple MHC alleles.

The TCR was taken from a man in his forties or fifties with glioma. Sample: PBMCs, taken from a glioma patient treated with radiotherapy, temozolomide or both.

CDR3: CASTHGEGSYYEQYF. Written as DNA, the CDR3 is TGTGCCAGCACTCATGGGGAGGGGTCTTACTACGAGCAGTACTTC. The chain joins TRBV28 to TRBJ2-7, with TRBD2 matching over 7 bases. The CDR3 length is 15 residues. V shed 7 bases, J shed 3 bases, and the junction held 12 bases outside the gene matches. Germline values: CDR1 MDHEN, CDR2 SYDVKM.